One sample yielded the 27 T cell receptor beta chains listed below, sequenced in a study of shared clonotypes between healthy human individuals. The repertoire was sequenced with immunoSEQ multiplex PCR; TCRdb's copy has only in-frame clones and lacks some. The profile shows more than 400,000 clones, 81% of them singletons. The sample was PBMCs. The receptors here all came from a woman aged 40 to 49 in good health. Some clones in this sample may be carry-over from other donors' samples.

The rearrangement links TRBV11-2 to TRBJ1-2; D may be TRBD1 (6 bases). Trimming shortened V by 2 bases and J by 4 bases, and 14 bases separated the two germline ends. Germline V gene lookup returns CDR1 SGHAT and CDR2 FQNNGV. This CDR3 has 15 amino acids. CDR3 protein: CASSLNLDRFYGYTF. CDR3 nucleotide sequence: TGTGCCAGCAGCTTAAACCTCGACAGGTTCTATGGCTACACCTTC.

The CDR3 region has the DNA TGTGCCAGCAGCCAAGTTCTCTCAGCCAACATTCAGTACTTC. Protein product: CASSQVLSANIQYF. This chain uses TRBV4-2 with TRBJ2-4; D remains ambiguous. CDR1 is LGHNA, CDR2 YNFKEQ, per germline. Trimming stripped 1 base from V and 7 bases from J, with 11 bases between. The CDR3 has 14 residues.

Notes on this clone: Since a far larger clone is one base different, this is likely a read error. The same CDR3 is also encoded by other DNA sequences in this sample. The genes are TRBV5-6 and TRBJ1-3; no definite D call. V lost 4 bases, J lost 2 bases, and 10 bases lay in between. This CDR3 has 14 residues. From germline, CDR1 is SGHDT and CDR2 YYEEEE. CDR3 amino acids: CASSRTQTGNTIYF. As DNA, the CDR3 is TGTGCCAGCAGCCGGACCCAAACTGGAAACACCATATATTTT.

This rearrangement joins TRBV11-2 to TRBJ2-1; 11 bases are shared with TRBD2. The CDR3 totals 12 residues. Looked up from germline, CDR1 is SGHAT and CDR2 is FQNNGV. V lost 5 bases and J lost 10; bases outside the gene matches: 1. DNA for the CDR3: TGTGCCAGCAGCCGACTAGCGGGAGAGCAGTTCTTC. It codes for CASSRLAGEQFF.

CDR3 amino acids: CASSLGQRTEAFF. In DNA, the CDR3 is TGTGCCAGCAGTTTAGGACAAAGGACTGAAGCTTTCTTT. The chain combines TRBV6-5 with TRBJ1-1; D may be TRBD1 (5 bases). From germline, CDR1 is MNHEY and CDR2 SVGAGI. The CDR3 is 13 amino acids. Trimming removed 4 bases at V and 5 bases at J, with 11 bases between.

V and J are TRBV28 and TRBJ2-2; 7 bases match TRBD1. CDR3 length equals 17 residues. Germline CDR1 and CDR2: MDHEN and SYDVKM. The V segment lost 6 bases and the J segment 5 bases; nucleotides outside the gene matches: 15. The CDR3 here is CASRPLVEQGRTGELFF. CDR3 bases: TGTGCCAGCAGGCCCTTGGTTGAACAGGGGAGAACCGGGGAGCTGTTTTTT.

Comment on this clone: A far larger clone differs by one base, so this is likely a read error. Because it lacks the conserved phenylalanine or tryptophan at the end, this CDR3 is likely a read error. The J gene is TRBJ1-2, the V gene TRBV27, with D tentatively TRBD1 (5 bases). Trimming shortened V by 5 bases and J by 6 bases, and 19 bases separated the two germline ends. CDR1 is MNHEY, CDR2 SMNVEV, per germline (reference sequence). The CDR3 contains 15 residues. The DNA of the CDR3 is TGTGCCAGCAGTCGACCCCCCCCGGGGACCCATGGCTACACCATC. This codes for CASSRPPPGTHGYTI.

The chain employs TRBV27 and TRBJ2-7, with D possibly being TRBD2 (7 bases). Germline CDR1 reads MNHEY; CDR2 reads SMNVEV (reference sequence). The V end was cut by 4 bases, the J end by 2 bases, with 12 bases between. The CDR3 length is 14 residues. The CDR3 reads CASSWGGRPYEQYF. Here the CDR3 DNA reads TGTGCCAGCAGTTGGGGGGGCCGGCCCTACGAGCAGTACTTC.

This clone was seen once. The likely explanation is a read error, given a far larger clone one base away. The V and J genes are TRBV6-1 and TRBJ2-2, with TRBD2 matching over 7 bases. The germline CDR1 and CDR2 sequences are MNHNS and SASEGT. The CDR3 extends over 15 amino acids. V lost 3 bases and J lost 1; bases outside the gene matches: 2. Here the CDR3 reads CASSERTRNTGELFF. The CDR3 region has the DNA TGTGCCAGCAGTGAGAGGACTAGGAACACCGGGGAGCTGTTTTTT.

Worth noting for this clone: A far larger clone is off by one base, so a read error is likely. This same CDR3 is encoded by further DNA sequences in the sample. This sequence joins TRBV4-3 and TRBJ2-1; TRBD2 matches at 10 bases. From germline, CDR1 is LGHNA and CDR2 YSLEER. The CDR3 is 16 residues long. Losses at the gene ends were 1 base for V and 3 bases for J; bases not matched to a gene: 3. The CDR3 here is CASSQGTSGSYNEQFF. DNA of the CDR3: TGCGCCAGCAGCCAAGGGACTAGCGGTAGCTACAATGAGCAGTTCTTC.

On this clone itself: A far more abundant clone sits one base away, making this likely a read error. V and J are TRBV28 and TRBJ2-7, with D unclear. This CDR3 is 12 amino acids long. Trimming removed 3 bases from V and 4 bases from J, with 7 bases in between. Per the germline V gene, CDR1 is MDHEN and CDR2 is SYDVKM. The CDR3, as DNA: TGTGCCAGCAGTTTCGTAGAGTACGAGCAGTACTTC. Translated, it gives CASSFVEYEQYF.

The CDR3 protein is CAISELAGGPYEQYF. CDR3 nucleotide sequence: TGTGCCATCAGTGAGTTAGCGGGAGGCCCCTACGAGCAGTACTTC. The chain links TRBV10-3 to TRBJ2-7; the match to TRBD2 covers 10 bases. Germline V gene sequence: CDR1 ENHRY, CDR2 SYGVKD. The ends lost 1 base at V and 2 bases at J; junction bases unmatched: 2. CDR3 size: 15 residues.

Notes on this clone: This sample also contains other DNA sequences that code for the same CDR3. The V call is TRBV28, the J call TRBJ2-7, with D maybe TRBD2 (7 bases). This CDR3 comprises 14 residues. V shed 8 bases and J shed 7 bases, with 21 bases lying between them. Per germline, CDR1 MDHEN and CDR2 SYDVKM. Here the CDR3 reads CASGLGGGGREQYF. CDR3 bases: TGTGCCAGCGGCCTCGGGGGCGGGGGCCGGGAGCAGTACTTC.

V and J are TRBV28 and TRBJ2-7; TRBD1 matches at 8 bases. The ends lost 3 bases at V and 3 bases at J; junction bases unmatched: 4. The CDR3 sequence is 14 residues long. CDR1 is MDHEN, CDR2 SYDVKM, per germline. The CDR3 DNA reads as TGTGCCAGCAGTTTCCACGGACAGGGCTACGAGCAGTACTTC. It yields the protein CASSFHGQGYEQYF.

The chain uses TRBV28 and TRBJ2-5; 8 positions agree with TRBD1. CDR3 length: 15 amino acids. V shed 5 bases and J 1 base; nucleotides not matched to a gene: 6. Germline V gene data show CDR1 as MDHEN and CDR2 as SYDVKM. The CDR3 DNA reads as TGTGCCAGCAGTACCCCGACAGGGGTCCAAGAGACCCAGTACTTC. Amino acids: CASSTPTGVQETQYF.

About this clone itself: Since a far larger clone is one base different, this is likely a read error. The chain has TRBV18 and TRBJ1-1, with D possibly TRBD1 on 5 matching bases. This CDR3 spans 12 amino acids. Germline V gene data show CDR1 as KGHSH and CDR2 as LQKENI. V gave up 4 bases and J gave up 7 bases, with 10 bases separating them. Written as DNA, the CDR3 is TGTGCCAGCTCACAAGGCCAGGGTGAAGCTTTCTTT. It is translated as CASSQGQGEAFF.

The V gene is TRBV28, the J gene TRBJ2-2, with 7 bases fitting TRBD2. V lost 6 bases and J lost 2; bases outside the gene matches: 15. The CDR3 runs to 18 residues. In germline, CDR1 is MDHEN, CDR2 SYDVKM. CDR3 sequence: CASSLPPGPSGNTGELFF. In DNA, the CDR3 is TGTGCCAGCAGCCTACCGCCCGGGCCTAGCGGAAACACCGGGGAGCTGTTTTTT.

The V and J genes are TRBV7-6 and TRBJ2-1; 7 positions agree with TRBD2. Germline V gives CDR1 SGHVS, CDR2 FNYEAQ. The CDR3 has 14 residues. The V segment lost 8 bases and the J segment 0 bases; nucleotides outside the gene matches: 4. The CDR3 DNA reads TGTGCCAGCGTCTCTAGCGGCTCCTACAATGAGCAGTTCTTC. This gives the protein CASVSSGSYNEQFF.

The V gene is TRBV19, the J gene TRBJ1-3; 7 positions agree with TRBD1. From germline, CDR1 is LNHDA and CDR2 SQIVND (reference sequence). The CDR3 extends over 14 amino acids. V dropped 4 bases and J dropped 3; count of bases not matched to a gene: 3. CDR3 residues: CASSTGQLGNTIYF. The CDR3 DNA follows: TGTGCCAGTAGTACGGGACAGCTTGGAAACACCATATATTTT. Together with reference TRBV19 and TRBJ1-3, the CDR3 gives the full variable domain: DGGITQSPKYLFRKEGQNVTLSCEQNLNHDAMYWYRQDPGQGLRLIYYSQIVNDFQKGDIAEGYSVSREKKESFPLTVTSAQKNPTAFYLCASSTGQLGNTIYFGEGSWLTVV.

J is TRBJ1-2 and V is TRBV5-8; 9 nucleotides align to TRBD1. Germline values: CDR1 SGHTS, CDR2 YDEGEE. V shed 4 bases and J 4 bases; nucleotides not matched to a gene: 2. The CDR3 totals 13 residues. CDR3 loop: CASSRGQGYGYTF. Written as DNA, the CDR3 is TGTGCCAGCAGCCGGGGACAGGGCTATGGCTACACCTTC.

V gene TRBV5-8 combines with J gene TRBJ2-7, with no clear D. The V gene's germline CDR1 is SGHTS and CDR2 YDEGEE. The CDR3 is 13 residues long. Trimming took off 0 bases at V and 4 bases at J, with 8 bases between the two ends. CDR3 coding DNA: TGTGCCAGCAGCTTGGTGGGCAGTTACGAGCAGTACTTC. Amino acid sequence: CASSLVGSYEQYF.

Remarks on this clone: With only one base between it and a far larger clone, this is likely a read error. Other DNA sequences from this sample encode an identical CDR3 as well. The chain uses TRBV29-1 and TRBJ1-5; no definite D call. There are 14 residues in the CDR3. Germline CDR1 and CDR2: SQVTM and ANQGSEA. CDR3 sequence (DNA): TGCAGCGTTGGAGAGCAATATAGCAATCAGCCACAGCATTTT. It specifies CSVGEQYSNQPQHF.

V is TRBV7-8 and J is TRBJ2-7, with D perhaps matching TRBD2 (6 bases). The CDR3 extends over 15 amino acids. Germline CDR1 is SGHVS and CDR2 is FQNEAQ. Trimming took 1 base from V and 2 from J, leaving 12 bases between them. This chain's CDR3 is CASSLGGGAAYEQYF. The CDR3 DNA sequence: TGTGCCAGCAGCTTAGGTGGCGGGGCTGCCTACGAGCAGTACTTC.

The rearrangement links TRBV11-1 to TRBJ1-1; D call uncertain. The CDR3 has 13 amino acids. CDR1 is SGHAT and CDR2 is FQDESV in the germline V gene (reference sequence). V was trimmed by 2 bases and J by 1 base, leaving 5 bases between them. Written as DNA, the CDR3 is TGTGCCAGCAGCTTACACGCGAACACTGAAGCTTTCTTT. Translating it yields CASSLHANTEAFF.

J is TRBJ2-5 and V is TRBV28; 11 bases fit TRBD2. Germline CDR1 and CDR2: MDHEN and SYDVKM. The CDR3 contains 17 residues. J gave up 4 bases and V 3 bases, and 10 bases lay outside the gene matches. The CDR3 region has the DNA TGTGCCAGCAGTTTGGTGGGTAGCGGGAGGGCCAGAGAGACCCAGTACTTC. Protein sequence: CASSLVGSGRARETQYF.

The chain couples TRBV2 to TRBJ2-7; D call uncertain. CDR3 length equals 12 residues. CDR1 SNHLY and CDR2 FYNNEI come from the germline V gene. V lost 7 bases and J lost 5, with 12 bases in between. The CDR3 protein is CASTGDSNEQYF. CDR3 nucleotides: TGTGCCAGCACTGGTGATTCTAACGAGCAGTACTTC.

The V call is TRBV30, the J call TRBJ1-2; D is undetermined. The CDR3 extends over 12 amino acids. CDR1 and CDR2 (germline): GTSNPN, SVGIG (reference sequence). V dropped 3 bases and J dropped 5 bases, with 10 bases sitting between them. The CDR3 DNA is TGTGCCTGGAGCGCAGAAGATTATGGCTACACCTTC. It is translated as CAWSAEDYGYTF.